This TCR beta chain was captured in a study of tissue T cells after allogeneic stem cell transplantation. Points from the study as a whole: Only a limited share of tissue TCRs appeared in blood or spleen.

Assay used: immunoSEQ multiplex PCR; TCRdb lists only in-frame clones, some missing. The sample has 3,800 or so clones; roughly 50% are singletons. As for time point: mouse harvest day 7 after allogeneic transplant. Each mouse received 10^7 T-cell-depleted marrow cells plus 10^6 splenic CD5+ T cells by tail vein. This mouse GVHD model was MHC-mismatched B6 to BALB/c, profiled day 7 or 14. V lost 6 bases, J lost 2 bases, and 1 base lay in between. The CDR3 is made up of 11 amino acids. The germline CDR1 and CDR2 sequences are KGHPV and FQNQEV (reference sequence). This clone is large by share. The antigen remains undetermined. Gene names are mouse gene names. The missing CDR3 end, 1 residue past where the read stops, is filled in from the germline J gene.

Source material: lymph node tissue. This TCR derives from a female BALB/c mouse given C57BL/6 T cells with graft-versus-host disease after an allogeneic hematopoietic cell transplant. V usage is TRBV26 and J usage is TRBJ2-2; D uncertain. CDR3 sequence: CASRNTGQLYF. CDR3 DNA (partial): TGTGCCAGCAGGAACACCGGGCAGCTCTAC.